This is a list of T cell receptor beta chains from one sample in a study of T cells after yellow fever vaccination. TCRdb re-called the 5' RACE reads through MiXCR, storing one row per CDR3 protein. The data hold about 580,000 distinct CDR3 sequences, with around 16% observed a single time. The specimen was PBMCs, collected about 5 days after the first yellow fever vaccination. The receptors come from a man aged 18 to 35 who received the YFV17D yellow fever vaccine. Both conserved end residues are part of each CDR3. The D gene is left open where the match is weak. Some rows mark clone size as missing; the rest say once, few, many or name a class of expanded clone.

clone size	J gene	V gene	D gene	CDR3 protein	CDR3 DNA
-	TRBJ1-5	TRBV12-3/TRBV12-4	-	CASSFTGRVSNQPQHF	TGTGCCAGCAGTTTTACAGGGAGAGTTAGCAATCAGCCCCAGCATTTT
-	TRBJ2-3	TRBV24-1	TRBD1	CATSEGAYGGSRRGDTQYF	TGTGCCACCAGTGAGGGGGCTTATGGTGGGAGCCGCAGGGGGGATACGCAGTATTTT
few	TRBJ1-6	TRBV4-1	-	CASSYRTADNSPLHF	TGCGCCAGCAGCTATCGCACGGCAGATAATTCACCCCTCCACTTT
many	TRBJ2-5	TRBV12-3/TRBV12-4	TRBD1	CASSPRDRGETQYF	TGTGCCAGCAGTCCGCGGGACAGGGGGGAGACCCAGTACTTC
once	TRBJ2-5	TRBV6-9	TRBD2	CASRKTSGGVQETQYF	TGTGCCAGCAGAAAGACTAGCGGGGGGGTTCAAGAGACCCAGTACTTC
few	TRBJ2-7	TRBV20-1	TRBD1	CSAWGDRGIQYF	TGCAGTGCTTGGGGGGACAGGGGTATCCAGTACTTC
-	TRBJ2-2	TRBV7-7	TRBD2	CASSSLAGGPNTGELFF	TGTGCCAGCAGCTCTCTTGCGGGGGGCCCTAACACCGGGGAGCTGTTTTTT
few	TRBJ2-2	TRBV6-2/TRBV6-3	-	CASSRVQGRDTGELFF	TGTGCCAGCAGTAGGGTTCAGGGAAGGGACACCGGGGAGCTGTTTTTT
-	TRBJ1-5	TRBV7-2	-	CASSPAPQGNQPQHF	TGTGCCAGCAGCCCGGCGCCGCAGGGCAATCAGCCCCAGCATTTT
many	TRBJ2-2	TRBV12-3/TRBV12-4	-	CASSFWGGELFF	TGTGCCAGCAGTTTTTGGGGCGGGGAGCTGTTTTTT